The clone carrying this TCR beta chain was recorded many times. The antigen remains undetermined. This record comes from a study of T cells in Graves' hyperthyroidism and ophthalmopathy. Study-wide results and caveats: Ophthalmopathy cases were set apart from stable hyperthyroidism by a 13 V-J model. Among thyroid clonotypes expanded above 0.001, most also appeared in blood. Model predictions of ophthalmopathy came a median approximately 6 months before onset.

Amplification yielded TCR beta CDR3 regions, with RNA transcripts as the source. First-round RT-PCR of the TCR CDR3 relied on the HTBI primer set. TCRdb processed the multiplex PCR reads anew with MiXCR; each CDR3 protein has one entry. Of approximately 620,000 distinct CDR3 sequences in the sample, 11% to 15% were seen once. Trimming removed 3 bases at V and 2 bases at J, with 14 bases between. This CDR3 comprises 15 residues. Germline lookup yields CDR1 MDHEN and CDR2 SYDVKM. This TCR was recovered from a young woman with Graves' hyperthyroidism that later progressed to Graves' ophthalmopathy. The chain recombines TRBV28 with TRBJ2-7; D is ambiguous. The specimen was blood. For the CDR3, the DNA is TGTGCCAGCAGTTTGGGTCTCACCAGCACCTACGAGCAGTACTTC. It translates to CASSLGLTSTYEQYF.